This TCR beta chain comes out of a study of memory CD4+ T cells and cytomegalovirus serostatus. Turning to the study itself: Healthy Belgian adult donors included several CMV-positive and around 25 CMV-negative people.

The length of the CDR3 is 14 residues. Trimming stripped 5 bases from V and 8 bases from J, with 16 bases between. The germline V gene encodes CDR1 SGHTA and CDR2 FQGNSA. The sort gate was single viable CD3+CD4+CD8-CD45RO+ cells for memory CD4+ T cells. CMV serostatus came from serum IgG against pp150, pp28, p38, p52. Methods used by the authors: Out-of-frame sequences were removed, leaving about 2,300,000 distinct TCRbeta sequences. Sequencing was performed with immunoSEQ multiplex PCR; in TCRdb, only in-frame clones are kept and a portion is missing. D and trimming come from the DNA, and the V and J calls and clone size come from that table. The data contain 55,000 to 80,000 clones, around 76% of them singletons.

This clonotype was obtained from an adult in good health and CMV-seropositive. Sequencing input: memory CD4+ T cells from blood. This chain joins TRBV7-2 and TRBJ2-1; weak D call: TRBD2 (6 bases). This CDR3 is CASSRLIGSDEQFF. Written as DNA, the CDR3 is TGTGCCAGCAGCCGGTTAATCGGGAGCGATGAGCAGTTCTTC.